This T cell receptor (beta chain) came from a study of T cells in Graves' hyperthyroidism and ophthalmopathy (dated by TCRdb to between 2018 and 2020). Concerning the study at large: Peripheral blood was collected at initial diagnosis, before any treatment. After blood sampling, hyperthyroidism patients were treated with methimazole at a starting dose of 30 mg daily, and ophthalmopathy patients were treated with high-dose intravenous methylprednisolone. The paper reports TCR Vbeta CDR3 sequencing of some 140 peripheral blood samples: 43 ophthalmopathy, around 80 hyperthyroidism and 17 progressor patients. To identify distinguishing TCR V-J signatures, a discovery cohort of about 95 patients was used, comprising some 45 with Graves' ophthalmopathy and approximately 57 with stable Graves' hyperthyroidism. In addition, the study compared T-cell repertoires in thyroid tissue and in blood from about six Graves' hyperthyroidism patients. Whether ophthalmopathy could be predicted prospectively was tested in an independent validation cohort made up of some 20 hyperthyroidism patients plus 17 patients who later progressed to ophthalmopathy. The roughly 90 discovery patients were divided at random into training and test sets in a 7:3 ratio.

Sequences SNHLY (CDR1) and FYNNEI (CDR2) are obtained from the germline V gene. A distance of 12 bases separates the germline ends of V and J, which lose 3 bases and 4 bases respectively. Reading from cysteine to phenylalanine, the CDR3 counts 14 amino acids. Just the 42-base CDR3 DNA is kept, in frame starting at base 1. In this sample, this clonotype turned up many times. What antigen it recognizes has not been identified. No per-base quality is available; no much larger clone lies one base away. Moderately to severely active disease, a Clinical Activity Score of at least 3, a NOSPECS grade of at least 4, and a duration under 3 months were present in ophthalmopathy patients. Exclusion was applied to patients with uncontrolled infections, other autoimmune diseases, pregnancy or lactation. Diagnoses were established on the basis of clinical symptoms, serum thyroxine and TRAb, thyroid ultrasound, and orbital computed tomography. Ficoll-Paque density gradient centrifugation was used to isolate PBMCs from 9.5 to 10 ml of fresh peripheral blood. Total RNA was extracted using Trizol reagent, and RNA quality was assessed on an Agilent 2100 Bioanalyzer.

Points the paper makes about the study in general: A model built on a 13 V-J signature distinguished ophthalmopathy from stable hyperthyroidism, reaching 85% to 90% sensitivity and approximately 83% specificity in cross-validation and 80%/75% in testing. Sample size was not statistically predetermined, and blinding of investigators to group allocation was not performed. Most expanded thyroid clonotypes (frequency above 0.001) were also found in blood, which suggests that blood repertoires may mirror thyroid immune responses. In validation, the model predicted progression to ophthalmopathy a median of about 6 months before onset, with around 70% sensitivity and roughly 73% specificity.

Amplification of TCR beta CDR3 regions was carried out from RNA transcripts. For the first round of RT-PCR on the TCR CDR3, the HTBI primer set was used together with the Qiagen OneStep RT-PCR kit. A second multiplex PCR round built the libraries, followed by size selection and purification. Libraries were sequenced paired-end with 100 bp reads on an Illumina HiSeq2000. On the study's bioinformatics: SOAPnuke was used to process the raw data, removing reads that contained adapters or uncalled bases, had a mean Phred below 15, or lacked an exact match to the constant primer or identifier. High-quality paired reads were merged using COPE v1.2.5, and each unique nucleotide sequence was defined as a clonotype. Clonotypes were aligned to IMGT TRBV, TRBD and TRBJ reference segments using MiTCR v1.1. Only V-J combinations with frequency above 0.0001, covering about 99% of repertoires, were analysed. The TCS score was defined as the ratio of F50 (clonal expansion) to E x V (chaos), calculated using BLOSUM62-based TCRdist between CDR3 peptides within each V-J. Welch's t-statistics and random forest reduced around 520 V-J features to around 14, which were used in a naive Bayes classifier (R e1071). Clones were called with MiXCR by TCRdb after fastp trimmed the public reads at Q25, and only in-frame beta chains were retained. Every entry covers one CDR3 protein and lists the most common genes and DNA from its rows. These V and J calls are TCRdb output, not the study's own analysis. The sample data list some 500,000 distinct CDR3 sequences, and approximately 25% of these were observed just once. Around 10% of the sample belongs to the ten largest clones.

The clonotype comes from a young woman with Graves' ophthalmopathy. The specimen sequenced was blood. The receptor chain draws on TRBV2 and TRBJ1-2, with the identity of the D gene unclear. The CDR3 corresponds to CASSDSQIPYGYTF. The bases are TGTGCCAGCAGTGATTCACAGATTCCCTATGGCTACACCTTC. Here the CDR3 is joined to the reference TRBV2 and TRBJ1-2 genes, and the full variable domain is: EPEVTQTPSHQVTQMGQEVILRCVPISNHLYFYWYRQILGQKVEFLVSFYNNEISEKSEIFDDQFSVERPDGSNFTLKIRSTKLEDSAMYFCASSDSQIPYGYTFGSGTRLTVV.